This T cell receptor beta chain was observed in a study of blood T cell repertoires in COVID-19. Data came from immunoSEQ multiplex PCR; TCRdb stores just in-frame clones and leaves some out. In the table there are fewer than 350,000 clones, 89% of which are singletons. Deletions cut 2 bases from V and 4 bases from J, with 15 bases between. Germline V gives CDR1 SGDLS, CDR2 YYNGEE. This CDR3 region has 16 residues. The material sequenced was PBMCs or T cells enriched from blood (not recorded which). The chain recombines TRBV9 with TRBJ2-2; a weak D match, TRBD2 (6 bases). The receptor was isolated from a man between 60 and 75 years old who had recovered from COVID-19. The CDR3 DNA follows: TGTGCCAGCAGCGTTGGAGGGCAGGCGACCACCGGGGAGCTGTTTTTT. Translating it yields CASSVGGQATTGELFF. The full variable domain, with the rest looked up from reference TRBV9 and TRBJ2-2, is DSGVTQTPKHLITATGQRVTLRCSPRSGDLSVYWYQQSLDQGLQFLIQYYNGEERAKGNILERFSAQQFPDLHSELNLSSLELGDSALYFCASSVGGQATTGELFFGEGSRLTVL.